These 23 T cell receptor beta chains were all obtained from the same sample, sequenced in a study of T cells in women clearing cervical HPV infection. The data were produced by immunoSEQ multiplex PCR, yet TCRdb's version contains in-frame clones alone and is incomplete. The data show some 16,000 clones, and the top ten clones hold approximately 10%. The specimen sequenced was blood buffy coat. These receptors were taken from a woman aged 18 to 75 with a cervical HPV16 infection that either progressed to CIN3+ or cleared (not recorded which).

About this clone itself: The read finishes 3 residues shy of the CDR3 end, and the germline J gene is used to complete it. V and J are TRBV6-1 and TRBJ1-2, with 7 nucleotides matching TRBD1. The V gene end was trimmed by 4 bases and the J gene end by 7 bases; junction bases not matched to a gene: 3. Germline V gene data show CDR1 as MNHNS and CDR2 as SASEGT. The CDR3 extends over 12 amino acids. CDR3 DNA, as far as it was read: TGTGCCAGCAGTGGACAGGGTTTTGGC. It translates to CASSGQGFG. The complete CDR3 protein is CASSGQGFGYTF.

As to this clone: The junction shows a germline mismatch at one end, possibly a read error. The sequenced fragment ends 3 residues before the CDR3 boundary, so the rest is inferred from the germline J gene. V usage is TRBV4-2 and J usage is TRBJ1-5; TRBD1 aligns across 12 bases. This CDR3 is 16 amino acids long. Germline CDR1 LGHNA, CDR2 YNFKEQ. The CDR3 DNA, read in part, is TGCGCCAGCAGCCAAGAATCGGGACAGGGGGCAAAGCCC. Translated: CASSQESGQGAKP. In full, the CDR3 reads CASSQESGQGAKPQHF.

A remark on this clone: The read halts 3 residues ahead of the CDR3 end, with the missing end drawn from the germline J gene. The chain couples TRBV19 to TRBJ2-2, with a tentative D call TRBD1 (6 bases). CDR3 size: 14 residues. In germline, CDR1 is LNHDA, CDR2 SQIVND (reference sequence). The DNA read from the CDR3 is TGTGCCAGTAGTACCGGGACATCAGTTTCACCG. This codes for CASSTGTSVSP. The full CDR3 reads CASSTGTSVSPLFF.

Turning to this clone: The DNA ends 3 residues before the CDR3 does, and the rest of the CDR3 is filled in from the germline J gene. The V gene is TRBV2, the J gene TRBJ1-5; D is perhaps TRBD1 (5 bases). V lost 3 bases and J lost 5, with 14 bases in between. Germline CDR1 SNHLY, CDR2 FYNNEI. The CDR3 covers 15 residues. Incomplete CDR3 DNA: TGTGCCAGCAGTGAGGGGACTGAAAACTATCAGCCC. This sequence encodes CASSEGTENYQP. The complete CDR3 sequence is CASSEGTENYQPQHF.

As regards this clone: Coverage ceases 3 residues before the CDR3 finishes, and the germline J gene fills in the end. The V call is TRBV7-3, the J call TRBJ2-1; tentatively, D is TRBD2 (7 bases). Between the trimmed V and J ends, which lost 3 bases and 5 bases, there was a span of 11 bases. The CDR3 loop spans 14 amino acids. The V gene's germline CDR1 is SGHTA and CDR2 FQGTGA. CDR3 amino acids: CASSLVGGHNEQFF. Incomplete CDR3 DNA: TGTGCCAGCAGCTTGGTCGGGGGGCACAATGAG.

This clone counts as medium-sized (0.01 to 0.1%) by frequency. The read ends 3 residues shy of where the CDR3 ends; the end is completed using the germline J gene. This rearrangement joins TRBV5-1 to TRBJ2-4; perhaps TRBD1 as D (5 bases). The V gene lost 0 bases and the J gene lost 3 bases, with 13 bases spanning the gap. The germline V gene encodes CDR1 SGHRS and CDR2 YFSETQ. The CDR3 is made up of 16 amino acids. The CDR3 bases that were read are TGCGCCAGCAGCTTGGGCAGCCTAACAGGCAAAAACATT. It translates to CASSLGSLTGKNI. The CDR3 reads in full as CASSLGSLTGKNIQYF.

On this clone itself: The read ends 3 residues early relative to the CDR3; the germline J gene fills the gap. The rearrangement links TRBV29-1 to TRBJ2-3; D possibly corresponds to TRBD2 (7 bases). Germline CDR1 and CDR2: SQVTM and ANQGSEA. V was clipped by 4 bases and J by 6 bases, with 11 bases between them. The CDR3 sequence is 12 residues long. The chain's CDR3 is CSVGGGADTQYF. CDR3 DNA (partial): TGCAGCGTTGGAGGGGGGGCTGATACG.

On this clone: The CDR3 end falls 3 residues outside the read, so it is completed with the germline J gene. The V call is TRBV5-5, the J call TRBJ2-2; 7 bases are shared with TRBD1. In germline, CDR1 is SGHKS, CDR2 YYEKEE (reference sequence). This CDR3 spans 15 amino acids. CDR3 residues: CASSDRDSGRAPLFF. The covered CDR3 bases are TGTGCCAGCAGCGACCGGGACAGCGGTCGGGCACCG.

About this clone itself: Sequencing ends 3 residues short of the CDR3 end; the germline J gene provides the rest. The genes are TRBV7-2 and TRBJ2-2; a weak D match, TRBD1 (6 bases). Germline V lookup: CDR1 SGHTA, CDR2 FQGNSA. The CDR3 spans 15 residues. V was trimmed by 2 bases and J by 2 bases, leaving 9 bases between them. CDR3 bases read: TGTGCCAGCAGCTTACAGGGGCCTAACACCGGGGAG. Its translation is CASSLQGPNTGE. The full-length CDR3 reads as CASSLQGPNTGELFF.

Regarding this clone: The CDR3 end is not reached by the read, which stops 3 residues before it; the germline J gene fills it in. The V call is TRBV4-2, the J call TRBJ2-3; the D gene is possibly TRBD2 (7 bases). The CDR3 is made up of 17 amino acids. Germline V gene sequence: CDR1 LGHNA, CDR2 YNFKEQ. V was shortened by 4 bases and J by 4 bases, with 21 bases between the two germline ends. CDR3 protein: CASSPPGVRGASDTQYF. CDR3 bases read: TGTGCCAGCAGCCCCCCCGGCGTCCGGGGGGCATCAGATACG.

As for this clone: From the germline J gene comes the end of the CDR3, since the read stops 3 residues before it. The chain couples TRBV5-8 to TRBJ1-2; possibly TRBD1 for D (6 bases). Trimming took off 5 bases at V and 0 bases at J, with 8 bases between the two ends. CDR1 and CDR2 from the germline V gene are SGHTS and YDEGEE. This CDR3 is 13 amino acids long. The chain's CDR3 is CASRDRANYGYTF. Incomplete CDR3 DNA: TGTGCCAGCAGGGACAGAGCTAACTATGGC.

To note about this clone: The read terminates 3 residues ahead of where the CDR3 ends, so the germline J gene completes it. The chain carries TRBV20-1 and TRBJ1-6, with D possibly TRBD1 on 6 matching bases. This CDR3 has 16 residues. Trimming pared 0 bases from V and 7 bases from J, leaving 16 bases between. Germline CDR1 DFQATT, CDR2 SNEGSKA (reference sequence). CDR3 residues: CSARDTRGGGNSPLHF. The DNA read from the CDR3 is TGCAGTGCTAGAGATACGAGGGGGGGAGGGAATTCACCC.

About this clone itself: The CDR3 extends 3 residues past the end of the read, so its final part is completed from the germline J gene. V usage is TRBV7-9 and J usage is TRBJ2-2, with unresolved D. The CDR3 is 12 residues long. V dropped 3 bases and J dropped 7 bases, with 6 bases sitting between them. The germline V gene encodes CDR1 SEHNR and CDR2 FQNEAQ (reference sequence). CDR3 DNA, as far as it was read: TGTGCCAGCAGCTTCCCCGTCGGGGAG. Its protein product is CASSFPVGE. The CDR3 as a whole reads CASSFPVGELFF.

A note on this clone: The read halts 3 residues ahead of the CDR3 end, with the missing end drawn from the germline J gene. The V gene is TRBV5-1, the J gene TRBJ2-5, with 9 bases aligning to TRBD1. The length of the CDR3 is 17 residues. CDR1 is SGHRS and CDR2 is YFSETQ in the germline V gene. V lost 1 base and J lost 5; bases outside the gene matches: 12. The sequenced CDR3 bases are TGCGCCAGCAGCTTGAGGATTGGACAGGGGTCGGTGGAGACC. Protein product: CASSLRIGQGSVET. The entire CDR3 reads CASSLRIGQGSVETQYF.

This clone registers medium-sized by frequency. The read terminates 3 residues before the CDR3 end, so the remaining end is supplied by the germline J gene. The J gene is TRBJ2-7, the V gene TRBV10-3; D not resolved. Germline lookup yields CDR1 ENHRY and CDR2 SYGVKD. Trimming took off 6 bases at V and 3 bases at J, with 6 bases between the two ends. CDR3 size: 11 residues. The covered CDR3 bases are TGTGCCATCAGCCAATTCTACGAG. This encodes CAISQFYE. The entire CDR3 protein reads CAISQFYEQYF.

With regard to this clone: The CDR3 end lies 3 residues beyond the end of the read and is filled in from the germline J gene. The chain combines TRBV30 with TRBJ1-5; maybe TRBD1 (6 bases). This CDR3 region has 13 residues. V lost 2 bases to trimming and J lost 5 bases, with 10 bases between them. Germline V lookup: CDR1 GTSNPN, CDR2 SVGIG (reference sequence). CDR3: CAWSPPGDQPQHF. The sequenced part of the CDR3 DNA is TGTGCCTGGAGTCCTCCAGGGGATCAGCCC.

By frequency, this clone is medium-sized. The read halts 3 residues ahead of the CDR3 end, with the missing end drawn from the germline J gene. J is TRBJ2-2 and V is TRBV5-1; possibly TRBD2 for D (6 bases). CDR1 is SGHRS, CDR2 YFSETQ, per germline. The V end was cut by 5 bases, the J end by 6 bases, with 17 bases between. There are 15 residues in the CDR3. The CDR3 bases that were read are TGCGCCAGCAGGCCTACTAGCCGTACGGCCGGGGAG. Protein sequence: CASRPTSRTAGE. In full, the CDR3 is CASRPTSRTAGELFF.

Regarding this clone: From the germline J gene comes the end of the CDR3, since the read stops 3 residues before it. The rearrangement links TRBV19 to TRBJ2-4; possible D gene TRBD1, 5 bases. Per the germline V gene, CDR1 is LNHDA and CDR2 is SQIVND (reference sequence). There are 11 residues in the CDR3. The DNA read from the CDR3 is TGTGCCAGTAGTATATTCAGGGTT. Translation gives CASSIFRV. The full CDR3 protein reads CASSIFRVQYF.

Comments on this clone: Its ends do not fully match the called genes, so a read error is possible. The read halts 3 residues ahead of the CDR3 end, with the missing end drawn from the germline J gene. Other DNA sequences in this specimen translate into the identical CDR3. The chain has TRBV7-8 and TRBJ1-3; 8 bases align to TRBD1. The germline CDR1 and CDR2 sequences are SGHVS and FQNEAQ. The CDR3 totals 17 residues. The part of the CDR3 DNA that was read is TGTGCCAGCAGCCGTTGGACAGGGATGGACTCTGGAAACACA. It specifies CASSRWTGMDSGNT. The CDR3 as a whole reads CASSRWTGMDSGNTIYF.

With regard to this clone: The read terminates 3 residues ahead of where the CDR3 ends, so the germline J gene completes it. The chain joins TRBV7-2 to TRBJ1-2; 8 nucleotides line up with TRBD1. V trimming: 6 bases; J trimming: 2 bases; junction bases outside the gene matches: 2. This CDR3 comprises 13 residues. Germline CDR1 reads SGHTA; CDR2 reads FQGNSA. The chain's CDR3 is CASSRQGNYGYTF. The CDR3 DNA, read in part, is TGTGCCAGCAGTCGACAGGGGAACTATGGC. Full variable domain (outside the CDR3, taken from reference TRBV7-2 and TRBJ1-2): GAGVSQSPSNKVTEKGKDVELRCDPISGHTALYWYRQSLGQGLEFLIYFQGNSAPDKSGLPSDRFSAERTGGSVSTLTIQRTQQEDSAVYLCASSRQGNYGYTFGSGTRLTVV.

With respect to this clone: Read data end 3 residues before the CDR3 end; the end is taken from the germline J gene. The V gene is TRBV6-2 or TRBV6-3, the J gene TRBJ2-6, with D perhaps matching TRBD1 (5 bases). CDR3 length: 17 residues. Germline CDR1 reads MNHEY; CDR2 reads SVGEGT. With 7 bases removed from V and 0 bases from J, the gap between germline ends came to 16 bases. The sequenced CDR3 bases are TGTGCCAGCAACCCCTCAACAGGAAGCTCTGGGGCCAACGTC. Translation: CASNPSTGSSGANV. The whole CDR3 reads CASNPSTGSSGANVLTF.

Comments on this clone: The read ends 3 residues before the CDR3 terminus; that terminus is restored from the germline J gene. The gene calls are TRBV14 and TRBJ2-7; D is possibly TRBD2 (6 bases). The CDR3 is 13 residues long. With 4 bases removed from V and 6 bases from J, the gap between germline ends came to 13 bases. CDR1 and CDR2 (germline): SGHDN, FVKESK. The CDR3 sequence: CASSPRLDGEQYF. Incomplete CDR3 DNA: TGTGCCAGCAGCCCCAGACTAGACGGCGAG.

About this clone: The missing CDR3 end, 3 residues past where the read stops, is filled in from the germline J gene. The chain combines TRBV12-3 or TRBV12-4 with TRBJ2-7; 8 bases are a match to TRBD1. This CDR3 spans 13 amino acids. The junction had 2 bases not matched to a gene; V was cut back by 3 bases and J by 4 bases. The sequenced CDR3 bases are TGTGCCAGCAGTTTGGGGACAGGTTACGAG. Translating it yields CASSLGTGYE. The entire CDR3 reads CASSLGTGYEQYF.